This T cell receptor beta chain was retrieved from a study of shared clonotypes between healthy human individuals. Overall study: A couple of women and a few men aged 18 to 49 made up the donors.

TCRdb's table, derived via immunoSEQ multiplex PCR, lists solely in-frame clones and lacks some. Of about 490,000 clones in the sample, roughly 80% are singletons; the top ten hold more than 9.5%. The germline V gene has CDR1 SGHRS and CDR2 YFSETQ. The V gene end was trimmed by 0 bases and the J gene end by 6 bases; junction bases not matched to a gene: 0. This CDR3 region has 14 residues. This clonotype originated in a woman aged 40 to 50 in good health. Some clones in this sample may be carry-over from other donors' samples. What was sequenced was PBMCs. The rearrangement links TRBV5-1 to TRBJ2-2, with 9 bases matching TRBD1. CDR3 sequence: CASSLGQGAGELFF. The CDR3 nucleotides read TGCGCCAGCAGCTTGGGACAGGGGGCCGGGGAGCTGTTTTTT.